The 25 T cell receptor beta chains below were found in one sample sequenced in a study of cytomegalovirus exposure and HLA in healthy donors (dated by TCRdb to 2015 to 2018). The library was made by the immunoSEQ multiplex PCR assay. The multiplex PCR relied on a mix of 60 forward primers for TCR Vbeta segments and 13 reverse primers for TCR Jbeta segments. What TCRdb holds here is the immuneACCESS table cut down to in-frame rearrangements. Part of the clones is not present; checked against another copy, under half of the missing clones reflect an unresolved V gene, and the others are unexplained. This sample lists 120,000 to 150,000 clones; around 85% were detected once. About 3.9% of the sample belongs to the ten largest clones. Sequencing input: PBMCs. These receptors were obtained from a man aged 40-55 years in good health and CMV-seropositive.

This clone was seen a few times. The chain employs TRBV6-1 and TRBJ2-7; a weak D match, TRBD2 (7 bases). V lost 5 bases, J lost 4 bases, and 15 bases lay in between. This CDR3 has 14 amino acids. Germline V CDR1 and CDR2: MNHNS, SASEGT. The CDR3 is CASSPGGAGYEQYF. The CDR3 region has the DNA TGTGCCAGCAGTCCTGGGGGGGCAGGGTACGAGCAGTACTTC.

The J gene is TRBJ1-1, the V gene TRBV7-3; no clear D gene. V was cut by 5 bases and J by 1 base, with 8 bases left in between. Germline CDR1 SGHTA, CDR2 FQGTGA. The CDR3 has 13 residues. The CDR3 DNA sequence: TGTGCCAGCAGCATACAGAAGAACACTGAAGCTTTCTTT. It codes for CASSIQKNTEAFF.

The CDR3 spells CASLVIQGGYTF. CDR3 DNA: TGTGCCAGCCTTGTGATTCAGGGGGGCTACACCTTC. The rearrangement joins TRBV28 to TRBJ1-2; perhaps TRBD1 as D (6 bases). CDR3 length: 12 amino acids. CDR1 is MDHEN and CDR2 is SYDVKM in the germline V gene. The V end was cut by 8 bases, the J end by 8 bases, with 15 bases between.

The chain uses TRBV5-6 and TRBJ2-5, with 7 bases lining up with TRBD1. V shed 2 bases, J shed 4 bases, and the junction held 11 bases outside the gene matches. The CDR3 has 16 amino acids. CDR1 is SGHDT, CDR2 YYEEEE, per germline. The CDR3 nucleotides are TGTGCCAGCAGCTTCCCCGCTCGACAGGGTGGAGAGACCCAGTACTTC. Amino acid sequence: CASSFPARQGGETQYF.

The chain uses TRBV4-1 and TRBJ1-5; TRBD1 is a possible D gene (6 bases). V lost 1 base to trimming and J lost 4 bases, with 14 bases between them. Germline V gene sequence: CDR1 MGHRA, CDR2 YSYEKL. The CDR3 covers 16 residues. The CDR3 nucleotides are TGCGCCAGCAGCCAAGCTCGTGTACAGGGAAATCAGCCCCAGCATTTT. Protein sequence: CASSQARVQGNQPQHF.

This rearrangement joins TRBV5-1 to TRBJ1-3, with D possibly matching TRBD1 (5 bases). V lost 4 bases, J lost 9 bases, and 17 bases lay in between. The CDR3 is 14 residues long. Germline V lookup: CDR1 SGHRS, CDR2 YFSETQ. The CDR3 loop is CASSPGQGEGTIYF. DNA for the CDR3: TGCGCCAGCAGCCCTGGCCAGGGCGAAGGCACCATATATTTT.

The gene calls are TRBV27 and TRBJ2-7; TRBD1 aligns across 9 bases. Per the germline V gene, CDR1 is MNHEY and CDR2 is SMNVEV (reference sequence). Trimming at V came to 5 bases and at J to 3 bases, leaving 8 bases not matched to a gene. CDR3 size: 15 residues. The CDR3, as DNA: TGTGCCAGCAGTCCCCGACAGGGGGAGGGCTACGAGCAGTACTTC. Translated, it gives CASSPRQGEGYEQYF.

This chain uses TRBV19 with TRBJ2-4; 7 bases are a match to TRBD1. Germline V gene data show CDR1 as LNHDA and CDR2 as SQIVND (reference sequence). The V gene end was trimmed by 6 bases and the J gene end by 6 bases; junction bases not matched to a gene: 8. The CDR3 has 14 amino acids. The CDR3 DNA is TGTGCCAGTAGCGACTACCGGACAGGAAACATTCAGTACTTC. Translated: CASSDYRTGNIQYF.

The chain links TRBV6-1 to TRBJ2-1; 7 positions agree with TRBD1. After removal of 4 bases from V and 6 bases from J, the junction contained 6 bases not matched to a gene. CDR1 MNHNS and CDR2 SASEGT come from the germline V gene. CDR3 length: 14 amino acids. This CDR3 reads CASSAYPGGNEQFF. The CDR3 bases are TGTGCCAGCAGTGCCTACCCAGGGGGCAATGAGCAGTTCTTC.

The rearrangement uses TRBV5-1 and TRBJ2-7; D might be TRBD2 (7 bases). The CDR3 covers 17 residues. Looked up from germline, CDR1 is SGHRS and CDR2 is YFSETQ. Trimming cost V 4 bases and J 3 bases, with 23 bases left between them. This CDR3 is CASSPWRGGGGLYEQYF. CDR3 nucleotides: TGCGCCAGCAGCCCCTGGAGGGGAGGGGGAGGGCTCTACGAGCAGTACTTC.

About this clone itself: Other nucleotide sequences in the sample specify the same CDR3. V and J are TRBV6-5 and TRBJ2-5; tentatively, D is TRBD2 (5 bases). There are 16 residues in the CDR3. V was shortened by 0 bases and J by 5 bases, with 16 bases between the two germline ends. Germline CDR1 and CDR2: MNHEY and SVGAGI. The CDR3 region is CASSYSTGFGSETQYF. In DNA form, the CDR3 reads TGTGCCAGCAGTTACTCTACGGGGTTCGGCTCTGAGACCCAGTACTTC.

The J gene is TRBJ2-5, the V gene TRBV5-4; 11 bases fit TRBD2. The J call may be in error: the DNA end matches TRBJ2-7 better. This CDR3 is 16 amino acids long. Germline values: CDR1 SGHNT, CDR2 YYREEE (reference sequence). CDR3 nucleotide sequence: TGTGCCAGCAGCCCAGGTGGTAGCGGGAGGGCCTACGAGCAGTACTTC. Residues: CASSPGGSGRAYEQYF.

This clone was detected only a few times. CDR3 nucleotide sequence: TGCAGCGCTATGAACACTGAAGCTTTCTTT. It encodes CSAMNTEAFF. The V call is TRBV29-1, the J call TRBJ1-1; no firm D call. The CDR3 sequence is 10 residues long. Germline V CDR1 and CDR2: SQVTM, ANQGSEA. The V gene lost 7 bases and the J gene lost 0 bases, with 3 bases spanning the gap.

This clone was observed a single time. This chain joins TRBV2 and TRBJ2-7; D not certain. CDR3 size: 11 residues. V shed 2 bases and J shed 7 bases, with 6 bases lying between them. In germline, CDR1 is SNHLY, CDR2 FYNNEI. CDR3 amino acids: CASSESREQYF. CDR3 DNA: TGTGCCAGCAGTGAATCGCGTGAGCAGTACTTC.

This chain connects TRBV20-1 to TRBJ2-5; 7 bases line up with TRBD1. CDR1 and CDR2 (germline): DFQATT, SNEGSKA (reference sequence). The CDR3 is made up of 11 amino acids. With V trimmed by 3 bases and J by 5 bases, 0 bases remained unmatched. The CDR3 nucleotides read TGCAGTGCTAGGGACAGGGAGACCCAGTACTTC. It translates to CSARDRETQYF.

The chain recombines TRBV6-5 with TRBJ1-4, with TRBD1 identical over 8 bases. The CDR3 consists of 14 residues. From germline, CDR1 is MNHEY and CDR2 SVGAGI. Trimming at V came to 6 bases and at J to 7 bases, leaving 7 bases not matched to a gene. The CDR3 spells CASSPGQVVEKLFF. CDR3 nucleotide sequence: TGTGCCAGCAGCCCGGGACAGGTGGTTGAAAAACTGTTTTTT.

The chain combines TRBV18 with TRBJ1-3; 9 positions match TRBD1. The CDR3 totals 14 residues. Germline V gives CDR1 KGHSH, CDR2 LQKENI. Germline trimming cut 3 bases from V and 3 bases from J; bases unmatched to any gene: 0. The CDR3: CASSPTGGGNTIYF. The CDR3 DNA reads as TGTGCCAGCTCACCGACAGGGGGTGGAAACACCATATATTTT.

V and J are TRBV6-6 and TRBJ1-6; D call uncertain. This CDR3 spans 14 amino acids. Germline CDR1 reads MNHNY; CDR2 reads SVGAGI (reference sequence). Trimming left V 2 bases short and J 6 bases short, with 8 bases between. CDR3 DNA sequence: TGTGCCAGCAGTTACCGAGAGTTTAATTCACCCCTCCACTTT. Residues: CASSYREFNSPLHF.

The chain recombines TRBV19 with TRBJ2-7, with 8 bases that match TRBD1. The CDR3 consists of 13 residues. V lost 4 bases and J lost 7; bases outside the gene matches: 6. Per germline, CDR1 LNHDA and CDR2 SQIVND (reference sequence). The CDR3 here is CASSRRQGKEQYF. The DNA for the CDR3 is TGTGCCAGTAGTAGGAGACAGGGGAAGGAGCAGTACTTC.

In the case of this clone: The sample has other DNA sequences that encode this CDR3 too. The rearrangement uses TRBV7-2 and TRBJ2-1, with D possibly being TRBD2 (5 bases). The V gene's germline CDR1 is SGHTA and CDR2 FQGNSA. The CDR3 extends over 13 amino acids. V lost 3 bases and J 7 bases, leaving 10 bases between the germline ends. The CDR3 DNA follows: TGTGCCAGCAGCTTGGAAGCGGAAAATGAGCAGTTCTTC. Translated, it gives CASSLEAENEQFF.

This chain connects TRBV12-5 to TRBJ2-1, with 7 nucleotides matching TRBD2. This CDR3 has 14 amino acids. Per germline, CDR1 LGHNT and CDR2 FRNRAP. V trimming: 9 bases; J trimming: 7 bases; junction bases outside the gene matches: 12. The CDR3 DNA is TGTGCTAGCACGGGGGGTTTAGCGGGTAATGAGCAGTTCTTC. Encoded protein: CASTGGLAGNEQFF.

The chain is built from TRBV6-1 and TRBJ2-7; the match to TRBD1 covers 10 bases. The CDR3 has 13 residues. Germline values: CDR1 MNHNS, CDR2 SASEGT. The J segment lost 2 bases and the V segment lost 9 bases, leaving 4 bases of the junction unmatched. The CDR3 spells CASSDRGTYEQYF. CDR3 nucleotides: TGTGCCAGTTCGGACAGGGGGACCTACGAGCAGTACTTC.

V gene TRBV5-1 combines with J gene TRBJ2-7, with 7 bases aligning to TRBD1. This CDR3 has 15 amino acids. With V trimmed by 4 bases and J by 3 bases, 10 bases remained unmatched. The germline V gene has CDR1 SGHRS and CDR2 YFSETQ. DNA of the CDR3: TGCGCCAGCAGCCGGGCAGGGCAGGGGGTCTACGAGCAGTACTTC. Translation: CASSRAGQGVYEQYF.

The chain uses TRBV7-2 and TRBJ1-1; 8 nucleotides align to TRBD1. This CDR3 spans 16 amino acids. The germline CDR1 and CDR2 sequences are SGHTA and FQGNSA. The ends lost 3 bases at V and 5 bases at J; junction bases unmatched: 11. The CDR3 nucleotides are TGTGCCAGCAGCTTCGCGACAGGGGCGGGCGGGACTGAAGCTTTCTTT. It codes for CASSFATGAGGTEAFF. Based on the CDR3 plus reference TRBV7-2 and TRBJ1-1, the full variable domain is GAGVSQSPSNKVTEKGKDVELRCDPISGHTALYWYRQSLGQGLEFLIYFQGNSAPDKSGLPSDRFSAERTGGSVSTLTIQRTQQEDSAVYLCASSFATGAGGTEAFFGQGTRLTVV.

This chain connects TRBV19 to TRBJ2-1; 8 nucleotides match TRBD1. Germline-derived CDR1 and CDR2 are LNHDA and SQIVND (reference sequence). The CDR3 is 17 amino acids. Trimming removed 3 bases from V and 2 bases from J; junction bases left unmatched: 9. CDR3 residues: CASSIPIQGGAYNEQFF. As DNA, the CDR3 is TGTGCCAGTAGTATCCCTATACAGGGGGGCGCCTACAATGAGCAGTTCTTC.